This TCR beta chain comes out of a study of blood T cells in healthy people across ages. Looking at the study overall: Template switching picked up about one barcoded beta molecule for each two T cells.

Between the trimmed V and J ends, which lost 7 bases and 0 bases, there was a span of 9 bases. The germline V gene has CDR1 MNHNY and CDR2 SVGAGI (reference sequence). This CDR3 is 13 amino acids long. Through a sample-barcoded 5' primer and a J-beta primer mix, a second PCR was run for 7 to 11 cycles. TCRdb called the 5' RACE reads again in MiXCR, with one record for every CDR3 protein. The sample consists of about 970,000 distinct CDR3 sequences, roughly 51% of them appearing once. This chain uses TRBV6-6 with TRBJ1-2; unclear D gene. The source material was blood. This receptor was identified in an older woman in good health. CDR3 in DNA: TGTGCCAGCACCTACAACCCTAACTATGGCTACACCTTC. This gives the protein CASTYNPNYGYTF.